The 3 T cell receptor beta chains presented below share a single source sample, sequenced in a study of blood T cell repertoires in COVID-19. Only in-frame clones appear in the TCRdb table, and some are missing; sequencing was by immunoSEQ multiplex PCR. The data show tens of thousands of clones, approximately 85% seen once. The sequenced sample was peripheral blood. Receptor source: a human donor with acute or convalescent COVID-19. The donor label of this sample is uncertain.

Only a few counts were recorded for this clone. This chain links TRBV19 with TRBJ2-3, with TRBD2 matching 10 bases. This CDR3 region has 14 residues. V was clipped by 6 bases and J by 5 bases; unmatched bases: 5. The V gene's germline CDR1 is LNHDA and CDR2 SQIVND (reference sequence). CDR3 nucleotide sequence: TGTGCCAGTAGGCCTAGCGGGGGCGGAGATACGCAGTATTTT. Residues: CASRPSGGGDTQYF.

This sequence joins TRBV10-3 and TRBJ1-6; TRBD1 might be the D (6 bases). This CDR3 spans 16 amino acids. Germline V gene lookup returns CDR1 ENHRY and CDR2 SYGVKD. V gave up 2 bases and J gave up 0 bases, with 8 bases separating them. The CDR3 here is CAISERGSSYNSPLHF. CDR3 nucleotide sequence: TGTGCCATCAGTGAGAGGGGGAGCTCCTATAATTCACCCCTCCACTTT.

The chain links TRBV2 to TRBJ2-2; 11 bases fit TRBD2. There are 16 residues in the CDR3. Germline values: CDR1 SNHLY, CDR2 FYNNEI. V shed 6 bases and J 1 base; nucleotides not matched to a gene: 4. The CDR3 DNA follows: TGTGCCAGCAGACTTAGCGGGAGGGAGAACACCGGGGAGCTGTTTTTT. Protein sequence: CASRLSGRENTGELFF.